These T cell receptor beta chains were read from a single sample in a study of T cell responses to AZD1222 COVID-19 vaccine. The table came from immunoSEQ multiplex PCR; TCRdb's copy has only in-frame clones and leaves some out. The profile covers some 150,000 clones, with around nine tenths appearing a single time and roughly 3.1% taken by the ten largest. Sequenced material: peripheral blood, taken on day 0 of AZD1222 vaccination. Receptors originate from an adult in good health. The CDR3 runs from the conserved cysteine through the conserved F or W. A D gene is named only where the DNA matches it firmly. Size values are once, few and many counts, or a class for expanded clones, and some rows have none.

clone size | J gene | D gene | V gene | CDR3 protein | CDR3 DNA
. | TRBJ1-2 | . | TRBV14 | CASSPLGTKDGYTF | TGTGCCAGCAGCCCTCTTGGGACCAAGGATGGCTACACCTTC
. | TRBJ1-6 | TRBD1 | TRBV30 | CAWTAQGANNSPLHF | TGTGCCTGGACGGCCCAGGGGGCGAATAATTCACCCCTCCACTTT
. | TRBJ2-5 | . | TRBV12-5 | CASGEEQETQYF | TGTGCTAGTGGGGAGGAGCAAGAGACCCAGTACTTC
once | TRBJ1-6 | . | TRBV6-1 | CASSEQGSSYNSPLHF | TGTGCCAGCAGTGAACAGGGAAGCTCCTATAATTCACCCCTCCACTTT
. | TRBJ2-1 | . | TRBV14 | CASSPIGDHNNEQFF | TGTGCCAGCAGCCCCATTGGGGACCATAACAATGAGCAGTTCTTC
. | TRBJ2-3 | TRBD1 | TRBV5-1 | CASSLVSPGTGGPNTQYF | TGCGCCAGCAGCTTGGTGTCCCCCGGGACAGGGGGGCCTAATACGCAGTATTTT
. | TRBJ1-1 | . | TRBV7-9 | CASSLEGGPNTEAFF | TGTGCCAGCAGCTTAGAGGGCGGTCCGAACACTGAAGCTTTCTTT
. | TRBJ1-4 | . | TRBV19 | CASSTGRADEKLFF | TGTGCCAGTAGTACCGGCCGGGCAGATGAAAAACTGTTTTTT
. | TRBJ2-2 | . | TRBV11-3 | CASSLDRGSAKFNTGELFF | TGTGCCAGCAGCTTAGATAGGGGTAGCGCCAAATTTAACACCGGGGAGCTGTTTTTT
. | TRBJ1-1 | . | TRBV29-1 | CSVEGTNTEAFF | TGCAGCGTTGAAGGGACCAACACTGAAGCTTTCTTT
. | TRBJ2-1 | TRBD2 | TRBV5-1 | CASSQGTSGAVGDNEQFF | TGCGCCAGCAGCCAAGGGACTAGCGGGGCGGTCGGGGACAATGAGCAGTTCTTC
. | TRBJ2-4 | . | TRBV7-2 | CASSLGGQFAQYF | TGTGCCAGCAGCTTAGGGGGACAATTTGCTCAGTACTTC
. | TRBJ2-3 | . | TRBV11-3 | CASSLELGRSTDTQYF | TGTGCCAGCAGCTTAGAATTGGGCAGGAGCACAGATACGCAGTATTTT
. | TRBJ1-3 | . | TRBV6-1 | CASSEWGPGGTIYF | TGTGCCAGCAGTGAGTGGGGGCCGGGCGGCACCATATATTTT
. | TRBJ2-5 | . | TRBV3-1/TRBV3-2 | CATFSAGEGQETQYF | TGTGCCACGTTTTCTGCAGGGGAGGGACAAGAGACCCAGTACTTC
. | TRBJ1-2 | . | TRBV19 | CASDAGFNYGYTF | TGTGCCAGCGACGCCGGGTTTAACTATGGCTACACCTTC
. | TRBJ2-7 | . | TRBV27 | CASSLTPTSYEQYF | TGTGCCAGCAGTTTAACACCAACCTCCTACGAGCAGTACTTC
. | TRBJ1-1 | TRBD1 | TRBV6-2/TRBV6-3 | CASSYEGAAEAFF | TGTGCCAGCAGTTACGAGGGGGCTGCTGAAGCTTTCTTT
. | TRBJ1-1 | . | TRBV7-2 | CASSLEAFF | TGTGCCAGCAGCCTTGAAGCTTTCTTT
. | TRBJ2-7 | . | TRBV12-3/TRBV12-4 | CASSLSLEQYF | TGTGCCAGCAGTTTGTCGCTCGAGCAGTACTTC
. | TRBJ2-3 | . | TRBV12-3/TRBV12-4 | CASSFWRADTQYF | TGTGCCAGCAGTTTCTGGAGGGCGGATACGCAGTATTTT
. | TRBJ2-7 | . | TRBV19 | CASSSPGTLYEQYF | TGTGCCAGTAGTAGCCCCGGGACGCTCTACGAGCAGTACTTC
. | TRBJ1-4 | TRBD1 | TRBV12-5 | CASGPYRGIGEKLFF | TGTGCTAGTGGTCCGTACAGGGGAATTGGTGAAAAACTGTTTTTT
once | TRBJ2-3 | TRBD2 | TRBV2 | CASTLATSGGRSTDTQYF | TGTGCCAGCACTTTAGCGACTAGCGGGGGACGAAGCACAGATACGCAGTATTTT
. | TRBJ2-3 | . | TRBV29-1 | CSVEGGLADTQYF | TGCAGCGTTGAGGGGGGGCTAGCAGATACGCAGTATTTT
. | TRBJ1-2 | . | TRBV30 | CAWSALRTANYGYTF | TGTGCCTGGAGTGCCCTCCGGACAGCTAACTATGGCTACACCTTC
. | TRBJ2-7 | TRBD2 | TRBV19 | CASSRGLAGYEQYF | TGTGCCAGTAGTAGGGGACTAGCGGGCTACGAGCAGTACTTC
. | TRBJ2-1 | TRBD2 | TRBV2 | CASRGLRAGAFRGNNEQFF | TGTGCCAGCAGGGGCCTTAGAGCGGGGGCCTTTCGGGGTAACAATGAGCAGTTCTTC
. | TRBJ1-6 | TRBD1 | TRBV10-1 | CASRGMDRVEINSPLHF | TGCGCCAGCAGGGGTATGGACAGGGTGGAAATTAATTCACCCCTCCACTTT
. | TRBJ2-1 | TRBD2 | TRBV18 | CASSPRLAGGRVDEQFF | TGTGCCAGCTCACCCCGACTAGCGGGGGGCCGCGTAGATGAGCAGTTCTTC
. | TRBJ1-1 | . | TRBV25-1 | CASQRSATEAFF | TGTGCCAGCCAACGTTCGGCGACTGAAGCTTTCTTT
once | TRBJ1-1 | . | TRBV9 | CASSKTGTNTEAFF | TGTGCCAGCAGCAAAACAGGGACGAACACTGAAGCTTTCTTT
. | TRBJ2-1 | TRBD1 | TRBV27 | CASRAGTGFWNEQFF | TGTGCCAGCAGAGCCGGGACAGGGTTTTGGAATGAGCAGTTCTTC
. | TRBJ1-4 | TRBD1 | TRBV7-2 | CASSPGTGINEKLFF | TGTGCCAGCAGCCCCGGGACAGGGATTAATGAAAAACTGTTTTTT
. | TRBJ2-2 | . | TRBV27 | CASIGSFPTGELFF | TGTGCCAGCATCGGGTCTTTCCCCACCGGGGAGCTGTTTTTT
few | TRBJ2-7 | . | TRBV13 | CASSSETSHQSYEQYF | TGTGCCAGCAGCTCTGAAACTAGCCACCAATCCTACGAGCAGTACTTC
. | TRBJ2-1 | TRBD2 | TRBV29-1 | CSVAVGISGNSNEQFF | TGCAGCGTTGCTGTAGGTATTAGCGGGAATAGTAATGAGCAGTTCTTC
. | TRBJ1-1 | . | TRBV11-2 | CASSKQTAPTEAFF | TGTGCCAGCAGCAAACAAACAGCCCCCACTGAAGCTTTCTTT
. | TRBJ1-1 | . | TRBV7-9 | CASSARTAQRNTEAFF | TGTGCCAGCAGCGCCCGGACAGCCCAAAGGAACACTGAAGCTTTCTTT
. | TRBJ2-7 | TRBD1 | TRBV4-1 | CASSRTGTGQYEQYF | TGCGCCAGCAGCCGAACCGGGACAGGGCAGTACGAGCAGTACTTC
. | TRBJ2-7 | TRBD2 | TRBV11-3 | CASSLGGLAGDYEQYF | TGTGCCAGCAGCTTAGGGGGACTAGCGGGAGACTACGAGCAGTACTTC
. | TRBJ2-6 | . | TRBV2 | CASSRLRGSGANVLTF | TGTGCCAGCAGCCGATTAAGGGGCTCTGGGGCCAACGTCCTGACTTTC
. | TRBJ1-1 | . | TRBV7-9 | CASSFHPGPKNTEAFF | TGTGCCAGCAGTTTCCACCCGGGCCCGAAGAACACTGAAGCTTTCTTT
. | TRBJ2-2 | TRBD2 | TRBV6-1 | CASSVPSGRATGELFF | TGTGCCAGCAGTGTACCTAGCGGGAGGGCCACCGGGGAGCTGTTTTTT
. | TRBJ1-2 | . | TRBV27 | CASSLAGTYYGYTF | TGTGCCAGCAGTTTGGCCGGGACTTACTATGGCTACACCTTC
. | TRBJ2-2 | TRBD1 | TRBV5-1 | CASSPQTGATGELFF | TGCGCCAGCAGCCCGCAGACAGGGGCAACCGGGGAGCTGTTTTTT
. | TRBJ1-2 | . | TRBV7-2 | CASSKSREGGYTF | TGTGCCAGCAGCAAGAGCCGGGAAGGTGGCTACACCTTC
. | TRBJ1-5 | . | TRBV3-1/TRBV3-2 | CASSQDGRDQPQHF | TGTGCCAGCAGCCAAGATGGCAGGGATCAGCCCCAGCATTTT
. | TRBJ1-5 | TRBD1 | TRBV10-3 | CAIRETGGGQPQHF | TGTGCCATCAGAGAAACAGGGGGCGGCCAGCCCCAGCATTTT
. | TRBJ2-2 | . | TRBV10-3 | CAISDRGGSTGELFF | TGTGCCATCAGTGACAGGGGGGGGAGCACCGGGGAGCTGTTTTTT